These 4 T cell receptor beta chains were all obtained from the same sample, sequenced in a study of beta chain features in type 1 diabetes. Isolated RNA was reverse transcribed in full, so expressed TCRB transcripts were sequenced. Repertoires were generated with immunoSEQ multiplex PCR, while TCRdb's copy carries only in-frame clones and drops some. The sample has over 300,000 clones, around 8.5% seen once. Study results and caveats: A moderate, significant TCRB CDR3 shortening appeared in type 1 diabetes across four CD4+ subsets.

These receptors are not linked to any known antigen. The sequenced sample was central memory CD4+ T cells from blood. These receptors were taken from a man aged 25 to 45 with type 1 diabetes.

DNA of the CDR3: TGTGCCAGCAGCCCCAGGCGGCAAGAGACCCAGTACTTC. Translating it yields CASSPRRQETQYF. The rearrangement joins TRBV11-2 to TRBJ2-5; D gene uncertain. Germline V gene sequence: CDR1 SGHAT, CDR2 FQNNGV. The CDR3 extends over 13 amino acids. Trimming took 5 bases from V and 2 from J, leaving 9 bases between them.

This clone was picked up a small number of times. A much larger clone is a single base away; this may be a read error. CDR3 region: CASSDQETQYF. In DNA form, the CDR3 reads TGCGCCAGCAGTGACCAAGAGACCCAGTACTTC. This chain connects TRBV10-2 to TRBJ2-5, with D hard to call. V lost 3 bases and J lost 1, with 0 bases in between. The CDR3 is 11 residues long. CDR1 WSHSY and CDR2 SAAADI come from the germline V gene.

The chain is built from TRBV6-1 and TRBJ1-1, with a tentative D call TRBD1 (5 bases). V shed 5 bases and J shed 1 base, with 11 bases lying between them. The CDR3 contains 14 residues. Germline CDR1 and CDR2: MNHNS and SASEGT. The CDR3, as DNA: TGTGCCAGCAGTAAACATGGGGGGAACACTGAAGCTTTCTTT. This encodes CASSKHGGNTEAFF.

The V call is TRBV2, the J call TRBJ1-2, with D possibly TRBD1 on 5 matching bases. With 4 bases removed from V and 8 bases from J, the gap between germline ends came to 11 bases. The CDR3 consists of 12 residues. Germline values: CDR1 SNHLY, CDR2 FYNNEI. The CDR3 DNA sequence: TGTGCCAGCAGTGTTTCAGGGCGCGGCTACACCTTC. It yields the protein CASSVSGRGYTF.